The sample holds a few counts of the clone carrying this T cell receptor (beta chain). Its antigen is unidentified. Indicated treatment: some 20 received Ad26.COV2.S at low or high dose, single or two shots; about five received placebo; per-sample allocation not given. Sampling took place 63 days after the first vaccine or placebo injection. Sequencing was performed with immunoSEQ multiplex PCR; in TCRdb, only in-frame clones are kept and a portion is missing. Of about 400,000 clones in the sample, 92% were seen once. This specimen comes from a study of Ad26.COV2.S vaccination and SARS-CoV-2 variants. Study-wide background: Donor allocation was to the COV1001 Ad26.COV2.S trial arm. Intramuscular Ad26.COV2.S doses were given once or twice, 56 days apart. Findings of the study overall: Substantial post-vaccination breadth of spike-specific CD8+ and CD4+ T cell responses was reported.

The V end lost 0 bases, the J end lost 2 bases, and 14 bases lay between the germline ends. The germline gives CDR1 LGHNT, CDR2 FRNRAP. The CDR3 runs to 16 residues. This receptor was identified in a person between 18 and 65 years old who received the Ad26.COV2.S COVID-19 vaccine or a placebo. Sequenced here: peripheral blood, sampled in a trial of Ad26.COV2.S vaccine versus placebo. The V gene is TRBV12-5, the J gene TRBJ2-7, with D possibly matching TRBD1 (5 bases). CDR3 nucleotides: TGTGCTAGTGGTTTGGTACCCTTGGCAGGGACCTACGAGCAGTACTTC. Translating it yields CASGLVPLAGTYEQYF.